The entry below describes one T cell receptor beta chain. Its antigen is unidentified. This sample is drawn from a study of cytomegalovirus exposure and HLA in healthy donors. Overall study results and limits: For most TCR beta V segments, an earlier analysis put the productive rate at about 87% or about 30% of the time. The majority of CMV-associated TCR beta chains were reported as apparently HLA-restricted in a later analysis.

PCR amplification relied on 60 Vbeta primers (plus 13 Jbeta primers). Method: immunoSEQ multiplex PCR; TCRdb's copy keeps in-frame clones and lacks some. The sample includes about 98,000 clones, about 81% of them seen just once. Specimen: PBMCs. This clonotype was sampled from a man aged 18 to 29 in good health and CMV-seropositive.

The CDR3 is CASSLYRRDRSYEQYF. In nucleotides, the CDR3 is TGTGCCAGCAGCTTGTACCGCCGGGACAGATCCTACGAGCAGTACTTC. V gene TRBV11-2 combines with J gene TRBJ2-7, with 7 nucleotides matching TRBD1. Germline assignment: CDR1 SGHAT and CDR2 FQNNGV. J lost 1 base, V lost 3 bases, and 9 bases had no gene match. This CDR3 spans 16 amino acids.